This is a list of T cell receptor beta chains from one sample in a study of neurological immune-mediated disorders. TCRdb passed the 5' RACE reads through MiXCR, listing each CDR3 protein once. The repertoire holds some 49,000 distinct CDR3 sequences, with 9% to 10% as singletons. Sequenced material: PBMCs. These receptor sequences come from a middle-aged woman in good health. Each CDR3 is given with its conserved first and last residue. A D gene is named only where the DNA matches it firmly. Where a row states a size, it is once, few, many or the class of an expanded clone; other rows omit it.

J,D,size,V,length,CDR3,DNA
TRBJ1-1,TRBD1,many,TRBV5-1,14,CASSPGQVNTEAFF,TGCGCCAGCAGCCCGGGACAGGTGAACACTGAAGCTTTCTTT
TRBJ2-1,TRBD2,many,TRBV5-1,13,CASSLLAPNEQFF,TGCGCCAGCAGTTTACTAGCGCCCAATGAGCAGTTCTTC
TRBJ2-1,NA,many,TRBV5-6,15,CASSFPESSYNEQFF,TGTGCCAGCAGCTTTCCGGAGAGCTCCTACAATGAGCAGTTCTTC
TRBJ2-7,NA,NA,TRBV12-3/TRBV12-4,14,CASRFLDRVTKQYF,TGCGCCAGCAGATTTTTGGACAGAGTTACGAAGCAGTACTTC
TRBJ2-1,TRBD2,many,TRBV4-2,16,CASSQGLAGIYNEQFF,TGTGCCAGCAGCCAGGGACTAGCGGGTATCTACAATGAGCAGTTCTTC
TRBJ2-2,NA,many,TRBV5-1,16,CASSANWNSNTGELFF,TGCGCCAGCAGCGCGAACTGGAACTCGAACACCGGGGAGCTGTTTTTT
TRBJ2-7,NA,many,TRBV13,13,CASSQNSEYEQYF,TGTGCCAGCAGCCAAAACTCAGAGTACGAGCAGTACTTC
TRBJ1-1,NA,many,TRBV18,13,CASSPSQNTEAFF,TGTGCCAGCTCACCATCGCAGAACACTGAAGCTTTCTTT
TRBJ2-7,TRBD2,NA,TRBV4-3,16,CAYSQDPGTTFYEQYF,TGCGCCTACAGCCAAGACCCCGGGACTACCTTCTACGAGCAGTACTTC
TRBJ2-7,NA,many,TRBV9,19,CASSTPGNTSKGPSYEQYF,TGTGCCAGCAGCACCCCCGGGAATACTAGTAAGGGTCCCTCCTACGAGCAGTACTTC
TRBJ2-3,TRBD2,many,TRBV29-1,14,CSGEMGEGADTQYF,TGCAGCGGGGAGATGGGGGAGGGCGCAGATACGCAGTATTTT
TRBJ2-1,TRBD1,many,TRBV20-1,13,CSATQGFKNEQFF,TGCAGTGCTACACAGGGGTTCAAGAATGAGCAGTTCTTC
TRBJ2-1,TRBD2,many,TRBV10-1,16,CASSKSSGGIHNEQFF,TGCGCCAGCAGTAAATCTAGCGGGGGGATTCACAATGAGCAGTTCTTC
TRBJ2-1,NA,many,TRBV5-6,15,CASSRDLLSYNEQFF,TGTGCCAGCAGCCGGGACCTCCTATCCTACAATGAGCAGTTCTTC
TRBJ1-4,TRBD1,many,TRBV20-1,20,CSARITGTGVRLATNEKLFF,TGCAGTGCTAGAATAACCGGGACAGGGGTTAGACTCGCAACTAATGAAAAACTGTTTTTT
TRBJ2-5,NA,many,TRBV11-3,13,CASSTAPEETQYF,TGTGCCAGCAGCACGGCTCCGGAAGAGACCCAGTACTTC
TRBJ2-3,NA,many,TRBV2,13,CASSGDLRDTQYF,TGTGCCAGCAGTGGAGACTTACGAGATACGCAGTATTTT
TRBJ2-1,TRBD2,many,TRBV20-1,13,CSARVLAGNEQFF,TGCAGTGCTAGAGTACTAGCGGGGAATGAGCAGTTCTTC
TRBJ1-2,TRBD1,many,TRBV20-1,15,CSAINPPGQGDFYTF,TGCAGTGCCATTAACCCCCCGGGACAGGGGGATTTTTACACCTTC
TRBJ2-1,TRBD2,many,TRBV10-3,19,CAISGDGTSGRSSYNEQFF,TGTGCCATCAGCGGGGACGGGACTAGCGGTCGGAGCTCCTACAATGAGCAGTTCTTC
TRBJ1-3,NA,many,TRBV3-1,14,CASSRRGGGNTIYF,TGTGCCAGCAGCCGGCGGGGAGGGGGAAACACCATATATTTT
TRBJ2-5,NA,medium-sized,TRBV12-3/TRBV12-4,13,CASSQNRQETQYF,TGTGCCAGCAGTCAGAATAGACAAGAGACCCAGTACTTC
TRBJ1-6,TRBD1,many,TRBV7-2,15,CASSRPGQGHSPLHF,TGTGCCAGCAGCCGACCCGGACAGGGTCACTCACCCCTCCACTTT
TRBJ2-5,TRBD2,many,TRBV4-3,17,CASSQDLLAGGQETQYF,TGCGCCAGCAGCCAAGACCTACTAGCGGGAGGCCAAGAGACCCAGTACTTC
TRBJ2-3,TRBD2,many,TRBV24-1,16,CATSATSGRSTDTQYF,TGTGCCACCAGTGCGACTAGCGGGAGAAGCACAGATACGCAGTATTTT
TRBJ2-2,NA,many,TRBV4-2,18,CASSQGYRAFANTGELFF,TGTGCCAGCAGCCAAGGATACAGGGCGTTCGCGAACACCGGGGAGCTGTTTTTT
TRBJ2-7,NA,many,TRBV20-1,13,CSARGGRDYEQYF,TGCAGTGCTAGAGGGGGCAGGGACTACGAGCAGTACTTC
TRBJ2-5,NA,medium-sized,TRBV7-2,15,CASSLVGQVQETQYF,TGTGCCAGCAGCTTAGTCGGGCAGGTCCAAGAGACCCAGTACTTC
TRBJ1-1,NA,many,TRBV9,15,CASSASRGGGAEAFF,TGTGCCAGCAGCGCGAGTAGGGGGGGGGGTGCTGAAGCTTTCTTT
TRBJ2-7,TRBD1,many,TRBV6-5,15,CASSQGQGEGNEQYF,TGTGCCAGCAGCCAGGGGCAGGGGGAAGGAAACGAGCAGTACTTC